The source of this T cell receptor beta chain is a study of T cell responses to AZD1222 COVID-19 vaccine. Using immunoSEQ multiplex PCR, the repertoire was profiled, and TCRdb retains in-frame clones only, with some absent. The sample has 90,000 to 150,000 clones, 80% to 90% seen once. General observations from the study: Donors skewed white British and female; clonal diversity was possibly underestimated. It was only after the peak T cell response that any repertoires were sampled. Epitopes outside B.1.351 and B.1.1.7 mutated regions reportedly drew nearly half of spike TCRs.

Concerning this clone: Its antigen is undetermined.

CDR3 size: 17 residues. The germline V and J ends were trimmed by 3 bases and 4 bases, with 19 bases remaining between them. CDR1 and CDR2 from the germline V gene are LGHDT and YNNKEL (reference sequence). The chain has TRBV3-1 (or the pseudogene TRBV3-2) and TRBJ2-4; D gene ambiguous. The TCR comes from an adult who received the AZD1222 COVID-19 vaccine. Sequencing was performed on peripheral blood, taken 28 days after the second AZD1222 dose. The CDR3: CASSHLGPLQRKNIQYF. The CDR3 coding sequence is TGTGCCAGCAGCCACCTGGGTCCCTTGCAAAGAAAAAACATTCAGTACTTC.